This T cell receptor beta chain is drawn from a study of CD8 T cells in ankylosing spondylitis. Scientists made TCR beta libraries using quantitative 5'-RACE with molecular barcodes. TCRdb reprocessed the 5' RACE reads with MiXCR, giving one entry per CDR3 protein. The sample records approximately 540,000 distinct CDR3 sequences, roughly 13% being singletons. Points from the study as a whole: A TCR beta motif made of several highly homologous variants seemed typical of ankylosing spondylitis blood. Earlier authors reported some of these motif variants in reactive arthritis synovial fluid and blood. It was reported that disease-linked clones were significantly enriched in matched ankylosing spondylitis synovial fluid.

Comments on this clonotype: Its specificity is not known.

CDR1 is SGHTA, CDR2 FQGNSA, per germline. Trimming cost V 0 bases and J 3 bases, with 12 bases left between them. CDR3 length: 15 residues. The receptor's source is a male donor with ankylosing spondylitis. The sequencing input was blood, either unsorted or a sorted T cell fraction (not recorded which). The gene calls are TRBV7-2 and TRBJ2-7; TRBD1 might be the D (5 bases). The CDR3 DNA sequence: TGTGCCAGCAGCTTAGCGGCAGGGCTCTACTACGAGCAGTACTTC. Protein product: CASSLAAGLYYEQYF. Together with reference TRBV7-2 and TRBJ2-7, the CDR3 gives the full variable domain: GAGVSQSPSNKVTEKGKDVELRCDPISGHTALYWYRQSLGQGLEFLIYFQGNSAPDKSGLPSDRFSAERTGGSVSTLTIQRTQQEDSAVYLCASSLAAGLYYEQYFGPGTRLTVT.